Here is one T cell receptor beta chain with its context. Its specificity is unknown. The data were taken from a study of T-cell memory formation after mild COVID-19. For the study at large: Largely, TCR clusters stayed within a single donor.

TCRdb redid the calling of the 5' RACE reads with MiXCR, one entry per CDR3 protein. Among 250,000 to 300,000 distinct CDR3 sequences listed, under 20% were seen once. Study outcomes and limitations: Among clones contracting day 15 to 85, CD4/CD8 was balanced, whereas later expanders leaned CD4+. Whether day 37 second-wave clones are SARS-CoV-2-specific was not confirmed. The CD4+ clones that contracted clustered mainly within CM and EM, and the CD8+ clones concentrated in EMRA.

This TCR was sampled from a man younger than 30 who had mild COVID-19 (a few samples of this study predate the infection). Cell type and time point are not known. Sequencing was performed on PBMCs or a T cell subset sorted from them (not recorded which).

For the CDR3, the DNA is TGTGCCACCAGCAAAGATCAGGCTACCGGGGAGCTGTTTTTT. This translates into CATSKDQATGELFF. This rearrangement joins TRBV15 to TRBJ2-2; no firm D call. The germline gives CDR1 LNHNV, CDR2 YYDKDF (reference sequence). Trimming stripped 4 bases from V and 5 bases from J, with 11 bases between. The CDR3 sequence is 14 residues long. Looking up the rest from reference TRBV15 and TRBJ2-2 gives the full variable domain: DAMVIQNPRYQVTQFGKPVTLSCSQTLNHNVMYWYQQKSSQAPKLLFHYYDKDFNNEADTPDNFQSRRPNTSFCFLDIRSPGLGDTAMYLCATSKDQATGELFFGEGSRLTVL.